This T cell receptor beta chain was sequenced for a study of cytomegalovirus exposure and HLA in healthy donors. Study conclusions and caveats: Presence/absence analyses treated sequencing depth as roughly uniform across donors. Researchers reported that a few CMV-associated chains were confirmed in vitro as CMV antigen-specific.

The PCR employed 60 Vbeta primers together with 13 Jbeta primers. This table comes from immunoSEQ multiplex PCR, and its TCRdb copy is limited to in-frame clones, with some not included. Of 35,000 to 45,000 clones listed, 81% are singletons. In the case of this clone: Antigen unknown.

Nominally healthy donors were sampled, though unrecorded immune exposures were likely. The CDR3 covers 15 residues. Germline CDR1 and CDR2: SGHDN and FVKESK. Deletions cut 0 bases from V and 8 bases from J, with 14 bases between. The source is a woman between 40 and 50 years old in good health and CMV-seronegative. The rearrangement joins TRBV14 to TRBJ2-4, with D maybe TRBD2 (5 bases). Material for sequencing was PBMCs. The CDR3 region has the DNA TGTGCCAGCAGCCAAGATCCGGCCAGAGCGGACATTCAGTACTTC. It codes for CASSQDPARADIQYF. The whole variable domain, remainder taken from reference TRBV14 and TRBJ2-4, is EAGVTQFPSHSVIEKGQTVTLRCDPISGHDNLYWYRRVMGKEIKFLLHFVKESKQDESGMPNNRFLAERTGGTYSTLKVQPAELEDSGVYFCASSQDPARADIQYFGAGTRLSVL.